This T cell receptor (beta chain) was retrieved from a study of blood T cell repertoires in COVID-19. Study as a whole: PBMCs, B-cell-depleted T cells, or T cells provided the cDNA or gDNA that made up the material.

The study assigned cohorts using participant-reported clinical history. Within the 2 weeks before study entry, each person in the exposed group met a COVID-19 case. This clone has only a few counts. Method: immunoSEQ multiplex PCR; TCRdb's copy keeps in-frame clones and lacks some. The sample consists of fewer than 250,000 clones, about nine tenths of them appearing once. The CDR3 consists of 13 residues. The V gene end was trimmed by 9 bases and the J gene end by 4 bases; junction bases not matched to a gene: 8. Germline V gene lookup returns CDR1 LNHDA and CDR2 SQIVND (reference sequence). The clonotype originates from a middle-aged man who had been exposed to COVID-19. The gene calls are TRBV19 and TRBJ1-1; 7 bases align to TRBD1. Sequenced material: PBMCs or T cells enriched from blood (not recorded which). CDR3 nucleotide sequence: TGTGCCAGCGGAGGGGGCTTGGGCACTGAAGCTTTCTTT. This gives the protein CASGGGLGTEAFF. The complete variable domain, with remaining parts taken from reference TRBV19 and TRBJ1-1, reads DGGITQSPKYLFRKEGQNVTLSCEQNLNHDAMYWYRQDPGQGLRLIYYSQIVNDFQKGDIAEGYSVSREKKESFPLTVTSAQKNPTAFYLCASGGGLGTEAFFGQGTRLTVV.